This entry features one TCR beta chain sequence. The antigen is unknown. This sample stems from a study of CD8 T cells in ankylosing spondylitis. Study results and caveats: Apparently characteristic of ankylosing spondylitis blood was a TCR beta motif (roughly eight highly homologous variants).

TCRdb re-called the 5' RACE reads with MiXCR, one entry per CDR3 protein. This sample yields hundreds of thousands of distinct CDR3 sequences, of which roughly 12% are seen a single time; more than 0.5% belongs to the top ten. The TCR comes from a male donor with ankylosing spondylitis. Sequencing was carried out using blood, either unsorted or a sorted T cell fraction (not recorded which).

The CDR3 loop reads CASSPQASGTTEAFF. CDR3 nucleotide sequence: TGCGCCAGCAGCCCCCAGGCGTCGGGGACCACTGAAGCTTTCTTT. V gene TRBV5-1 combines with J gene TRBJ1-1; tentative D call: TRBD1 (5 bases). Trimming cost V 4 bases and J 4 bases, with 17 bases left between them. This CDR3 contains 15 residues. Germline CDR1 and CDR2: SGHRS and YFSETQ.